The clone carrying this T cell receptor beta chain was detected once. Its antigen is unknown. Germline assignment: CDR1 SGHKS and CDR2 YYEKEE (reference sequence). V was clipped by 0 bases and J by 0 bases, with 6 bases between them. This CDR3 region has 14 residues. The data were obtained in a study of T cell responses to AZD1222 COVID-19 vaccine. Study-level findings and limits: With dominance at 160-218 and 743-854, vaccine-associated CD4 TCRs spanned spike. Unmutated variant regions are reportedly the target of nearly half of TCRs that are spike-specific. Clonal diversity was possibly underestimated; the donors were predominantly white British and more often female. Once two AZD1222 doses were given, Spike-specific TCR breadth and depth went up.

Produced via immunoSEQ multiplex PCR; TCRdb's table is partial and in-frame only. In the table there are approximately 82,000 clones, 70% to 90% of which are singletons. The material sequenced was peripheral blood, taken on day 0 of AZD1222 vaccination. J is TRBJ1-1 and V is TRBV5-5; no definite D call. This clonotype originated in an adult in good health. As DNA, the CDR3 is TGTGCCAGCAGCTTGGGGCACATGAACACTGAAGCTTTCTTT. Protein: CASSLGHMNTEAFF. Full variable domain (remainder filled in from reference TRBV5-5 and TRBJ1-1): DAGVTQSPTHLIKTRGQQVTLRCSPISGHKSVSWYQQVLGQGPQFIFQYYEKEERGRGNFPDRFSARQFPNYSSELNVNALLLGDSALYLCASSLGHMNTEAFFGQGTRLTVV.